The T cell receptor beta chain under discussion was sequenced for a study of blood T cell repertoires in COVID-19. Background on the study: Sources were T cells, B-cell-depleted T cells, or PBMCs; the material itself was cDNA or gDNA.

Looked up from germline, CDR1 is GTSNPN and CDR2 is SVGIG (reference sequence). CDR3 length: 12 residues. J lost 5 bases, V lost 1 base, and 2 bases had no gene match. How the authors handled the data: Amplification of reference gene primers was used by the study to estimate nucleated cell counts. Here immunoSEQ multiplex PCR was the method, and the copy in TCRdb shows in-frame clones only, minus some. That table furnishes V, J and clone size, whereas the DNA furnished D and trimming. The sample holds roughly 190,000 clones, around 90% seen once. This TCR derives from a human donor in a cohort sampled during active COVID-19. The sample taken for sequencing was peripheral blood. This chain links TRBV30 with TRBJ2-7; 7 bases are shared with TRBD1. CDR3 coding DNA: TGTGCCTGGAGTGGACAGGGAAACGAGCAGTACTTC. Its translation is CAWSGQGNEQYF.